This note documents a single TCR beta chain sequence. The sample is drawn from a study of blood T cell repertoires in COVID-19. Study information: Nucleic acid was either cDNA or gDNA, and it came from T cells, B-cell-depleted T cells, or PBMCs.

Produced via immunoSEQ multiplex PCR; TCRdb's table is partial and in-frame only. The sample comprises 46,000 or so clones, roughly 86% of which are singletons, and 15% to 20% rests with the top ten. This CDR3 region has 15 residues. V gave up 5 bases and J gave up 2 bases; unmatched junction bases: 4. The V gene's germline CDR1 is LNHDA and CDR2 SQIVND (reference sequence). The TCR sequence derives from a man aged 60-69 years with active or convalescent COVID-19. The specimen was peripheral blood. The V and J genes are TRBV19 and TRBJ2-5; TRBD2 aligns across 11 bases. The CDR3 reads CASSLSGGEQETQYF. The CDR3 bases are TGTGCCAGTAGTCTTAGCGGGGGGGAACAAGAGACCCAGTACTTC.